This T cell receptor beta chain was sequenced for a study of blood T cell repertoires in COVID-19. Study in general: There were acute and convalescent COVID-19 samples, and they came from the United States, Italy and Spain. PBMCs, B-cell-depleted T cells, or T cells were the source of the cDNA or gDNA that made up the material.

Original processing methods: Reference gene primers were amplified, and this amplification served to estimate nucleated cell counts. Here immunoSEQ multiplex PCR was the method, and the copy in TCRdb shows in-frame clones only, minus some. V and J calls and clone size come straight from that table; D and trimming were deduced from the DNA. The sample yields 90,000 to 120,000 clones, roughly 85% seen once. This CDR3 comprises 13 residues. CDR1 and CDR2 (germline): ENHRY, SYGVKD. Germline trimming cut 7 bases from V and 4 bases from J; bases unmatched to any gene: 5. Specimen: peripheral blood. The source is a human donor in a cohort sampled during active COVID-19. V is TRBV10-3 and J is TRBJ2-5, with TRBD1 matching over 8 bases. For the CDR3, the DNA is TGTGCCATCAAAGGACAGGGTGGAGAGACCCAGTACTTC. This gives the protein CAIKGQGGETQYF.